The source of this T cell receptor (beta chain) is a study of cytomegalovirus exposure and HLA in healthy donors. The study ran its PCR with 60 Vbeta and 13 Jbeta primers. Assay used: immunoSEQ multiplex PCR; TCRdb lists only in-frame clones, some missing. The data hold some 160,000 clones, with roughly 80% observed a single time. The CDR3 length is 15 residues. Germline CDR1 reads LNHDA; CDR2 reads SQIVND (reference sequence). V was clipped by 5 bases and J by 3 bases; unmatched bases: 3. The specimen was PBMCs. The receptor was derived from a man aged 45-65 years in good health and CMV-seropositive. The chain combines TRBV19 with TRBJ2-1; TRBD1 aligns across 11 bases. The CDR3: CASSFGTGGYNEQFF. In nucleotides, the CDR3 is TGTGCCAGTAGTTTTGGGACAGGGGGCTACAATGAGCAGTTCTTC. Variable domain in full (rest from reference TRBV19 and TRBJ2-1): DGGITQSPKYLFRKEGQNVTLSCEQNLNHDAMYWYRQDPGQGLRLIYYSQIVNDFQKGDIAEGYSVSREKKESFPLTVTSAQKNPTAFYLCASSFGTGGYNEQFFGPGTRLTVL.